Below are 4 T cell receptor beta chains sequenced from a single sample in a study of vaccination and CD4 T cells after COVID-19. The Oncomine TCR Beta short-read assay sequenced DNA from cultured CD4+ T cells. MiXCR, run by TCRdb on the PCR reads, gives a single entry per CDR3 protein. The sample shows about 18,000 distinct CDR3 sequences, less than 55% of them seen only once. Described treatment: approximately 11-day PBMC culture with coronavirus spike peptide pools or control peptides (ViraFEST assay). These receptors have no known antigen. The sample consisted of CD4+ T cells from blood, cultured in vitro, taken before SARS-CoV-2 vaccination. Receptor source: a human donor who had recovered from COVID-19.

This clonotype was seen just once. The J gene is TRBJ2-7, the V gene TRBV7-8; 12 bases match TRBD2. The V segment lost 1 base and the J segment 7 bases; nucleotides outside the gene matches: 11. The length of the CDR3 is 17 residues. Germline CDR1 SGHVS, CDR2 FQNEAQ. CDR3 protein: CASSLVNRLAGEVEQYF. The CDR3, as DNA: TGTGCCAGCAGCTTAGTTAACCGACTAGCGGGAGAGGTTGAGCAGTACTTC.

The V and J genes are TRBV20-1 and TRBJ2-4; 7 nucleotides match TRBD2. V shed 4 bases and J 0 bases; nucleotides not matched to a gene: 6. CDR1 and CDR2 (germline): DFQATT, SNEGSKA (reference sequence). The CDR3 length is 15 residues. The CDR3, as DNA: TGCAGTGCTATAGCGGGCCATCTAGCCAAAAACATTCAGTACTTC. Its translation is CSAIAGHLAKNIQYF.

This clonotype appeared a few times. The rearrangement uses TRBV2 and TRBJ1-5; D gene unclear. V lost 4 bases and J lost 6, with 16 bases in between. Germline V lookup: CDR1 SNHLY, CDR2 FYNNEI. This CDR3 is 15 amino acids long. The CDR3 is CASSGAGGGSQPQHF. The CDR3 DNA reads as TGTGCCAGCAGTGGTGCAGGTGGCGGTAGTCAGCCCCAGCATTTT.

There are a few counts of this clonotype. This chain connects TRBV20-1 to TRBJ2-5; D gene ambiguous. Trimming took 6 bases from V and 5 from J, leaving 16 bases between them. This CDR3 region has 13 residues. CDR1 is DFQATT and CDR2 is SNEGSKA in the germline V gene (reference sequence). The CDR3 DNA reads as TGCAGTGCAACACCTATGAGCGCGGAGACCCAGTACTTC. Amino acid sequence: CSATPMSAETQYF.